The sequence of this TCR beta chain was determined in a study of identical twins. Everyone who donated was a healthy Caucasian. TCRdb processed the 5' RACE reads anew with MiXCR; each CDR3 protein has one entry. Counted here are some 1,600,000 distinct CDR3 sequences, about 30% occurring once; the ten biggest clones make up around 0.25%. Sequencing used cord blood. The TCR originated in a newborn girl in good health.

The CDR3 here is CASSRTGIDYNEQFF. The CDR3 coding sequence is TGTGCCAGCTCGCGGACAGGGATCGACTACAATGAGCAGTTCTTC. The gene calls are TRBV18 and TRBJ2-1; 8 bases line up with TRBD1. The CDR3 is 15 amino acids. Germline V lookup: CDR1 KGHSH, CDR2 LQKENI. V lost 6 bases, J lost 3 bases, and 7 bases stayed unmatched.